This TCR beta chain originates from a study of T cells in Graves' hyperthyroidism and ophthalmopathy. Overall study context: Before any treatment, at initial diagnosis, peripheral blood was collected. General study points: Blood also held most thyroid clonotypes expanded beyond 0.001. Ophthalmopathy cases were set apart from stable hyperthyroidism by a 13 V-J model.

Cells are PBMCs isolated from about 10 ml of fresh blood. V lost 10 bases, J lost 8 bases, and 11 bases lay in between. This CDR3 has 11 amino acids. The germline V gene encodes CDR1 ENHRY and CDR2 SYGVKD. Amplified TCR beta CDR3 regions came from RNA transcripts. The study used the HTBI primer set for a first-round RT-PCR of the TCR CDR3. TCRdb fed the multiplex PCR reads into MiXCR, producing one record per CDR3 protein. The sample lists around 500,000 distinct CDR3 sequences, 20% to 25% occurring once. This clonotype was seen only a few times. The antigen is undetermined. This chain connects TRBV10-3 to TRBJ1-4; D unresolved. Sequences were obtained from blood. The TCR comes from a woman in her seventies with Graves' ophthalmopathy. CDR3 loop: CATAVEEKLFF. The CDR3 bases are TGTGCCACCGCCGTGGAGGAAAAACTGTTTTTT.